The 32 T cell receptor beta chains presented below share a single source sample, sequenced in a study of T cells in Graves' hyperthyroidism and ophthalmopathy. Amplification targeted TCR beta CDR3 regions from RNA transcripts. An initial round of RT-PCR targeting the TCR CDR3 relied on the HTBI primer set. Via MiXCR, TCRdb re-called the multiplex PCR reads, giving one row per CDR3 protein. The table lists roughly 710,000 distinct CDR3 sequences, 30% to 40% of them singletons. The sample comprised blood. The receptors shown here come from a woman aged 35 to 49 with Graves' hyperthyroidism.

This clonotype was seen a handful of times. V and J are TRBV6-5 and TRBJ1-2, with a weak D call TRBD1 (6 bases). V was cut by 7 bases and J by 3 bases, with 21 bases left in between. The CDR3 runs 16 residues. Germline CDR1 reads MNHEY; CDR2 reads SVGAGI. CDR3 region: CASIAATTGPYYGYTF. As DNA, the CDR3 is TGTGCCAGCATTGCCGCCACTACAGGGCCATACTATGGCTACACCTTC.

This clonotype was found once. A read error is possible here, since a much larger clone lies one base away. V and J are TRBV24-1 and TRBJ2-2; 8 positions agree with TRBD1. This CDR3 spans 18 amino acids. Germline CDR1 KGHDR, CDR2 SFDVKD. The CDR3 coding sequence is TGTGCCACCAGTGACGTACGGGTAGGGCAGGGGGCAACCGGGGGGCTGTTTTTT. It codes for CATSDVRVGQGATGGLFF.

V is TRBV6-6 and J is TRBJ1-2, with D possibly matching TRBD1 (6 bases). Germline V gene lookup returns CDR1 MNHNY and CDR2 SVGAGI (reference sequence). There are 13 residues in the CDR3. V shed 8 bases and J shed 0 bases, with 10 bases lying between them. Here the CDR3 DNA reads TGTGCCAGCTGGGGGGCGACTAACTATGGCTACACCTTC. Its translation: CASWGATNYGYTF.

As regards this clonotype: This sequence may be a read error, since a much larger clone differs from it by one base. CDR3: CASSIQVWTGGRDEKLLF. As DNA, the CDR3 is TGTGCCAGTAGTATTCAAGTGTGGACAGGGGGACGAGATGAAAAACTGCTTTTT. The chain recombines TRBV19 with TRBJ1-4; TRBD1 aligns across 10 bases. Germline loops: CDR1 LNHDA, CDR2 SQIVND (reference sequence). The CDR3 consists of 18 residues.

The J gene is TRBJ2-7, the V gene TRBV27; 7 bases map to TRBD1. This CDR3 region has 15 residues. V shed 6 bases and J 1 base; nucleotides not matched to a gene: 9. Germline-derived CDR1 and CDR2 are MNHEY and SMNVEV (reference sequence). The chain's CDR3 is CASRLTGQPSYEQYF. CDR3 in DNA: TGTGCCAGCAGGCTAACGGGACAGCCATCCTACGAGCAGTACTTC.

For this clonotype: Germline is not matched at one junction end, which may reflect a read error. CDR3 sequence (DNA): TGTGCTAGTGGTTTGGGGTACCAAGAGACCCAGCACTTC. Translation: CASGLGYQETQHF. The rearrangement joins TRBV12-5 to TRBJ2-5; D remains unclear. Germline CDR1 and CDR2: LGHNT and FRNRAP. This CDR3 is 13 amino acids long. The whole variable domain, remainder taken from reference TRBV12-5 and TRBJ2-5, is DARVTQTPRHKVTEMGQEVTMRCQPILGHNTVFWYRQTMMQGLELLAYFRNRAPLDDSGMPKDRFSAEMPDATLATLKIQPSEPRDSAVYFCASGLGYQETQHFGPGTRLLVL.

This clonotype has a handful of counts. The chain uses TRBV7-9 and TRBJ1-1, with a tentative D call TRBD1 (5 bases). CDR1 is SEHNR, CDR2 FQNEAQ, per germline (reference sequence). The V and J ends lost 1 base and 3 bases respectively, with 9 bases between them. This CDR3 has 14 amino acids. The DNA of the CDR3 is TGTGCCAGCAGCTTAGTCGAGGGGCACACTGAAGCTTTCTTT. Translating it yields CASSLVEGHTEAFF.

The V and J genes are TRBV19 and TRBJ1-5, with D unclear. The length of the CDR3 is 17 residues. Germline V gives CDR1 LNHDA, CDR2 SQIVND (reference sequence). Trimming pared 4 bases from V and 1 base from J, leaving 17 bases between. The CDR3 nucleotides read TGTGCCAGTAGTACCGGGTTGAGTTTCGGGAGCAATCAGCCCCAGCATTTT. This translates into CASSTGLSFGSNQPQHF.

Notes on this clonotype: A junction end diverges from the germline sequence, so it may reflect a read error. The V call is TRBV7-2, the J call TRBJ2-5, with D maybe TRBD2 (7 bases). The CDR3 consists of 14 residues. Germline CDR1 is SGHTA and CDR2 is FQGNSA. CDR3 sequence: CARSFLGGAETQYF. The CDR3 DNA is TGTGCCCGCAGCTTCCTGGGGGGGGCAGAGACCCAGTACTTC.

This sequence joins TRBV7-3 and TRBJ2-7; TRBD1 is a possible D gene (6 bases). The germline V and J ends were trimmed by 3 bases and 1 base, with 34 bases remaining between them. The CDR3 is made up of 22 amino acids. Germline-derived CDR1 and CDR2 are SGHTA and FQGTGA. The CDR3 DNA follows: TGTGCCAGCAGCTTCTCATCCCCTGGAATCGGGACACCCTTTTTGAGATCCTACGAGCAGTACTTC. Translating gives CASSFSSPGIGTPFLRSYEQYF.

This clonotype was recorded a few times. This sequence joins TRBV5-4 and TRBJ2-5, with TRBD2 as a possible D gene (5 bases). The V and J ends lost 4 bases and 1 base respectively, with 11 bases between them. CDR3 length: 14 amino acids. Looked up from germline, CDR1 is SGHNT and CDR2 is YYREEE (reference sequence). The CDR3: CASSLEGFQETQYF. The CDR3 region has the DNA TGTGCCAGCAGCCTAGAGGGCTTCCAAGAGACCCAGTACTTC.

J is TRBJ1-1 and V is TRBV28, with TRBD1 as a possible D gene (5 bases). This CDR3 comprises 14 residues. Trimming cost V 7 bases and J 3 bases, with 15 bases left between them. In germline, CDR1 is MDHEN, CDR2 SYDVKM. Written as DNA, the CDR3 is TGTGCCAGCAAATTGGGGCCTGAGTACACTGAAGCTTTCTTT. Its translation is CASKLGPEYTEAFF.

For this clonotype: This sequence may be a read error, since a much larger clone differs from it by one base. The V gene is TRBV2, the J gene TRBJ1-4, with D perhaps TRBD1 (6 bases). Germline CDR1 is SNHLY and CDR2 is FYNNEI. The CDR3 spans 13 residues. The CDR3 sequence: CASSAQGNEKPFF. The DNA for the CDR3 is TGTGCCAGCAGTGCACAGGGTAATGAAAAACCGTTTTTT.

CDR3 protein: CASSYFTDLFRITFF. CDR3 in DNA: TGTGCCAGCAGTTACTTCACGGACTTGTTTCGTATAACTTTCTTT. This chain uses TRBV6-6 with TRBJ1-1; D remains ambiguous. Germline values: CDR1 MNHNY, CDR2 SVGAGI (reference sequence). V shed 1 base and J shed 12 bases, with 21 bases lying between them. The CDR3 runs 15 residues.

This clonotype was seen once. The CDR3 sequence: CAISGSSGELFF. CDR3 nucleotide sequence: TGTGCCATCAGTGGATCTAGCGGGGAGCTGTTTTTT. The chain combines TRBV10-3 with TRBJ2-2; D is unclear. With 4 bases removed from V and 7 bases from J, the gap between germline ends came to 7 bases. The CDR3 length is 12 residues. Germline V gene lookup returns CDR1 ENHRY and CDR2 SYGVKD.

To note about this clonotype: Compared with germline, one end of the junction differs, possibly owing to a read error. The J gene is TRBJ1-1, the V gene TRBV11-2; 7 bases map to TRBD1. Germline assignment: CDR1 SGHAT and CDR2 FQNNGV. The CDR3 consists of 18 residues. CDR3 residues: CASSLGRGGTAMNAEAFF. In nucleotides, the CDR3 is TGTGCCAGCAGCTTAGGACGTGGCGGGACAGCTATGAACGCTGAAGCTTTCTTT.

Note on this clonotype: This sequence may be a read error, since a much larger clone differs from it by one base. The chain joins TRBV12-3 or TRBV12-4 to TRBJ1-1; D not resolved. The CDR3 is made up of 12 amino acids. The DNA for the CDR3 is TGTGCCGGCAGTTTATCGACTGACCTAGCTTTCTTT. Translating gives CAGSLSTDLAFF.

Only a few counts were recorded for this clonotype. The chain couples TRBV12-3 or TRBV12-4 to TRBJ1-1, with a tentative D call TRBD1 (6 bases). This CDR3 contains 14 residues. Trimming removed 5 bases from V and 3 bases from J, with 13 bases in between. The CDR3 protein is CASSRRRGDTEAFF. CDR3 sequence (DNA): TGTGCCAGCAGTCGCCGCAGGGGAGACACTGAAGCTTTCTTT.

This clonotype was seen ten or more times. The V call is TRBV7-2, the J call TRBJ2-7, with D uncertain. Germline-derived CDR1 and CDR2 are SGHTA and FQGNSA. The CDR3 has 13 residues. V was trimmed by 3 bases and J by 0 bases, leaving 6 bases between them. CDR3 residues: CASSFLHSYEQYF. In nucleotides, the CDR3 is TGTGCCAGCAGCTTCCTCCACTCCTACGAGCAGTACTTC.

This clonotype has ten or more counts. The CDR3 coding sequence is TGTGCCAGCAGGGGACTAGCGGGAGGGCCTGGCGGGGAGCTGTTTTTT. This translates into CASRGLAGGPGGELFF. This chain joins TRBV2 and TRBJ2-2; 16 positions match TRBD2. V lost 6 bases to trimming and J lost 7 bases; unmatched junction nucleotides: 5. The germline CDR1 and CDR2 sequences are SNHLY and FYNNEI. The CDR3 length is 16 residues.

V is TRBV20-1 and J is TRBJ1-1, with D tentatively TRBD1 (6 bases). With 5 bases removed from V and 2 bases from J, the gap between germline ends came to 15 bases. Germline V gene lookup returns CDR1 DFQATT and CDR2 SNEGSKA (reference sequence). The CDR3 runs to 14 residues. As DNA, the CDR3 is TGCAGTGCTGGGGGGGACACACTCAACACTGAAGCTTTCTTT. The encoded protein is CSAGGDTLNTEAFF.

As regards this clonotype: At one end the junction does not follow the germline gene, possibly because of a read error. The chain is built from TRBV24-1 and TRBJ2-7, with 9 nucleotides matching TRBD2. The germline CDR1 and CDR2 sequences are KGHDR and SFDVKD. The CDR3 is 16 amino acids. This CDR3 reads CASSLERAGGRDEQYF. CDR3 nucleotides: TGTGCCAGCAGTTTAGAGCGAGCGGGAGGTCGTGACGAGCAGTACTTC.

This chain uses TRBV6-6 with TRBJ2-5, with D perhaps TRBD2 (6 bases). Trimming shortened V by 4 bases and J by 1 base, and 16 bases separated the two germline ends. Germline CDR1 MNHNY, CDR2 SVGAGI (reference sequence). The CDR3 has 16 residues. The CDR3 bases are TGTGCCAGCAGTTCGGGTCGGCGGGACCCCCAAGAGACCCAGTACTTC. Amino acid sequence: CASSSGRRDPQETQYF.

The V gene is TRBV5-5, the J gene TRBJ1-1; perhaps TRBD1 as D (6 bases). The germline CDR1 and CDR2 sequences are SGHKS and YYEKEE (reference sequence). The CDR3 extends over 17 amino acids. V lost 1 base and J lost 1, with 17 bases in between. CDR3 DNA sequence: TGTGCCAGCAGCTTGCAAGACAGGCCTTGGGAGAACACTGAAGCTTTCTTT. It encodes CASSLQDRPWENTEAFF.

This chain connects TRBV19 to TRBJ2-7, with TRBD2 matching 10 bases. The CDR3 covers 15 residues. The germline CDR1 and CDR2 sequences are LNHDA and SQIVND (reference sequence). Unmatched junction bases numbered 9, after V lost 8 bases and J lost 2 bases. The CDR3 here is CASRPGTSATYEQYF. The CDR3 DNA follows: TGTGCCAGTCGGCCGGGGACTAGCGCAACCTACGAGCAGTACTTC.

This clonotype was detected a few times. The CDR3 DNA is TGTGCCAGCAGTTATAAGCCCGACAGGGCAGAGCAGTACTTC. It is translated as CASSYKPDRAEQYF. The chain has TRBV6-6 and TRBJ2-7; TRBD1 matches 7 bases. CDR1 is MNHNY, CDR2 SVGAGI, per germline (reference sequence). Unmatched junction bases numbered 9, after V lost 3 bases and J lost 7 bases. CDR3 length: 14 amino acids.

This clonotype was seen repeatedly, ten times or more. This chain links TRBV12-3 or TRBV12-4 with TRBJ1-2, with 9 bases aligning to TRBD1. The CDR3 consists of 15 residues. V was clipped by 3 bases and J by 6 bases; unmatched bases: 8. The CDR3 region is CASSLGTGSLNGYTF. Here the CDR3 DNA reads TGTGCCAGCAGTTTGGGGACAGGGTCCCTCAATGGCTACACCTTC.

The chain uses TRBV2 and TRBJ2-6; no clear D. CDR1 and CDR2 (germline): SNHLY, FYNNEI. V was pared by 7 bases and J by 0 bases, with 10 bases between. This CDR3 has 15 residues. Written as DNA, the CDR3 is TGTGCCAGCAATCCCCAAAGCTCTGGGGCCAACGTCCTGACTTTC. Translation: CASNPQSSGANVLTF.

This chain connects TRBV4-3 to TRBJ1-4, with unresolved D. The ends were cut back, 1 base at V and 7 bases at J, with 13 bases in the middle. CDR1 is LGHNA and CDR2 is YSLEER in the germline V gene. This CDR3 spans 15 amino acids. CDR3 amino acids: CASSQVWANGEKLFF. In nucleotides, the CDR3 is TGCGCCAGCAGCCAAGTCTGGGCCAATGGTGAAAAACTGTTTTTT.

This clonotype came up a few times. The chain employs TRBV6-5 and TRBJ2-7; the D is unclear. The CDR3 consists of 13 residues. Per germline, CDR1 MNHEY and CDR2 SVGAGI. Trimming took 6 bases from V and 7 from J, leaving 16 bases between them. CDR3 DNA: TGTGCCAGCAGCCAACGTCGCCCGAATGAGCAGTACTTC. Translating gives CASSQRRPNEQYF.

CDR3 sequence (DNA): TGTGCCAGCAGTTATCGTGTCGGGGGTGGCGACGAGCAGTACTTC. It yields the protein CASSYRVGGGDEQYF. The chain uses TRBV6-2 or TRBV6-3 and TRBJ2-7; possibly TRBD2 for D (6 bases). Germline loops: CDR1 MNHEY, CDR2 SVGEGT. This CDR3 region has 15 residues. V shed 3 bases and J shed 5 bases, with 17 bases lying between them.

The table lists this clonotype with many counts. The chain uses TRBV6-5 and TRBJ1-2; no clear D gene. Germline CDR1 and CDR2: MNHEY and SVGAGI. The CDR3 runs 13 residues. The V and J ends lost 5 bases and 4 bases respectively, with 11 bases between them. CDR3 loop: CASSRESSYGYTF. The CDR3 bases are TGTGCCAGCAGTCGGGAGTCCTCCTATGGCTACACCTTC.